Listed below are T cell receptor beta chains from one sample, sequenced in a study of shared clonotypes between healthy human individuals. The protocol was immunoSEQ multiplex PCR, while the TCRdb copy is restricted to in-frame clones and leaves out a portion. Of about 680,000 clones in the sample, around three quarters were seen once. The material sequenced was memory CD4+ T cells sorted from blood. Source of these receptors: a woman in her twenties or thirties in good health. Each CDR3 is given with its conserved first and last residue. The D gene is left open where the match is weak. Clone size is stated in some rows and not others, as once, few, many or a class when expanded.

j_gene | abundance | v_gene | d_gene | CDR3aa | CDR3nt
TRBJ2-7 | - | TRBV30 | TRBD1 | CAWARPDRDDEQYF | TGTGCCTGGGCCCGCCCGGACAGGGATGACGAGCAGTACTTC
TRBJ2-7 | - | TRBV19 | - | CASGNTGYEQYF | TGTGCCAGTGGTAACACAGGGTACGAGCAGTACTTC
TRBJ2-2 | - | TRBV7-9 | TRBD2 | CASSLRQLAGANTGELFF | TGTGCCAGCAGTTTGAGACAACTAGCGGGAGCCAACACCGGGGAGCTGTTTTTT
TRBJ1-5 | - | TRBV5-6 | - | CASSLGYRENQPQHF | TGTGCCAGCAGCTTGGGTTACAGGGAAAATCAGCCCCAGCATTTT
TRBJ2-2 | - | TRBV6-4 | - | CASSDSTDGGATGELFF | TGTGCCAGCAGTGACTCGACGGACGGCGGGGCCACCGGGGAGCTGTTTTTT
TRBJ1-1 | - | TRBV7-9 | TRBD1 | CASSSRDRGSHTEAFF | TGTGCCAGCAGCAGCCGGGACAGGGGATCCCACACTGAAGCTTTCTTT
TRBJ1-1 | - | TRBV7-2 | - | CASSSDRYTEAFF | TGTGCCAGCAGCTCCGACAGGTACACTGAAGCTTTCTTT
TRBJ1-5 | - | TRBV19 | - | CASSIEAGMNQPQHF | TGTGCCAGTAGTATTGAAGCAGGAATGAACCAGCCCCAGCATTTT
TRBJ2-7 | - | TRBV6-5 | - | CASSYSGLEQYF | TGTGCCAGCAGTTATTCAGGGCTCGAGCAGTACTTC
TRBJ1-1 | many | TRBV11-1 | TRBD1 | CASSLRTGKAFF | TGTGCCAGCAGCTTAAGGACAGGGAAAGCTTTCTTT
TRBJ1-1 | - | TRBV6-5 | - | CASSPHDGNTEAFF | TGTGCCAGCAGTCCTCACGACGGAAACACTGAAGCTTTCTTT
TRBJ2-7 | - | TRBV2 | - | CATAAADSYEQYF | TGTGCCACCGCGGCGGCAGACTCCTACGAGCAGTACTTC
TRBJ1-2 | - | TRBV9 | - | CASSPRTGRRYGYTF | TGTGCCAGCAGCCCCAGGACGGGGCGGAGGTATGGCTACACCTTC
TRBJ2-1 | - | TRBV25-1 | - | CASSEGGGPTYNEQFF | TGTGCCAGCAGTGAGGGTGGGGGGCCGACCTACAATGAGCAGTTCTTC
TRBJ2-2 | few | TRBV19 | - | CASSIQGDGELFF | TGTGCCAGTAGTATCCAGGGTGACGGGGAGCTGTTTTTT
TRBJ2-7 | once | TRBV25-1 | - | CASSDRDEQYF | TGTGCCAGCAGTGACAGGGATGAGCAGTACTTC
TRBJ2-7 | - | TRBV6-5 | TRBD2 | CASSLLAGGYEQYF | TGTGCCAGCAGTTTACTAGCGGGAGGCTACGAGCAGTACTTC
TRBJ1-5 | - | TRBV19 | TRBD1 | CASSVTGLLNQPQHF | TGTGCCAGTAGTGTGACAGGGCTGTTAAATCAGCCCCAGCATTTT
TRBJ2-7 | - | TRBV6-1 | TRBD1 | CASSATGGSYEQYF | TGTGCCAGCAGTGCCACAGGGGGGTCCTACGAGCAGTACTTC
TRBJ2-7 | - | TRBV4-1 | - | CASSQDSWSSYEQYF | TGCGCCAGCAGCCAAGACTCCTGGAGCTCCTACGAGCAGTACTTC
TRBJ1-1 | - | TRBV4-1 | TRBD1 | CASSQEGTVGVTEAFF | TGCGCCAGCAGCCAAGAGGGGACAGTGGGAGTTACTGAAGCTTTCTTT
TRBJ2-7 | - | TRBV11-2 | - | CASSLEYGSYEQYF | TGTGCCAGCAGCTTAGAGTACGGTTCCTACGAGCAGTACTTC
TRBJ1-3 | few | TRBV27 | - | CASSTRANSGNTIYF | TGTGCCAGCAGTACCCGGGCCAACTCTGGAAACACCATATATTTT